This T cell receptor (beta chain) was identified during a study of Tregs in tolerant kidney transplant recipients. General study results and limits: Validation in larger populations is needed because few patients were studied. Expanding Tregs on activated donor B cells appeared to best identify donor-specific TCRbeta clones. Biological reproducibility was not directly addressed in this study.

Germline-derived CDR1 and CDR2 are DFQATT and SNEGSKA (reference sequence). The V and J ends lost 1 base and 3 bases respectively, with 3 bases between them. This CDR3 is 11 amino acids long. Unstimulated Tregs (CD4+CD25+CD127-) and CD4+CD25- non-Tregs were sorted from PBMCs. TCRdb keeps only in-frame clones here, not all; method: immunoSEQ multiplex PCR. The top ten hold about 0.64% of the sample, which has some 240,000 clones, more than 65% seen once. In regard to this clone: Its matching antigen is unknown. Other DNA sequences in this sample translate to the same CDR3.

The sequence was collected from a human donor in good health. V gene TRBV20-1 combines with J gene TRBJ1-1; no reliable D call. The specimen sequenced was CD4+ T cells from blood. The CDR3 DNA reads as TGCAGTGCTAGAGGTTACACTGAAGCTTTCTTT. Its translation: CSARGYTEAFF.